This T cell receptor beta chain was sequenced in a study of T-cell memory formation after mild COVID-19. Study-wide findings and caveats: Pre-infection memory contained some responding clones, which suggested that cross-reactive memory had joined. Clones shrinking from day 15 to 85 showed even CD4/CD8 mixes; later expanders tilted CD4+. Contracting CD4+ clones were located mainly in CM and EM, and CD8+ clones in EMRA.

TCR alpha and TCR beta cDNA libraries with sample barcodes and UMIs came from 5'RACE using constant-segment primers. TCRdb re-derived calls from the 5' RACE reads in MiXCR, one entry per CDR3 protein. The repertoire consists of more than 150,000 distinct CDR3 sequences, with about 18% occurring once and the leading ten covering roughly 3.8%. To note about this clonotype: Its antigen is still unknown.

This CDR3 region has 15 residues. CDR1 and CDR2 from the germline V gene are SGHDN and FVKESK. V dropped 4 bases and J dropped 2; count of bases not matched to a gene: 7. The TCR originated in a man between 18 and 29 years old who had mild COVID-19 (a few samples of this study predate the infection). Cell type and time point are not known. Sequencing was performed on PBMCs or a T cell subset sorted from them (not recorded which). This chain joins TRBV14 and TRBJ2-7; 8 bases line up with TRBD1. The CDR3 sequence: CASSRDRGSTYEQYF. The CDR3 DNA reads as TGTGCCAGCAGCCGCGACAGGGGAAGCACCTACGAGCAGTACTTC.